The 16 T cell receptor beta chains in this list originate from one sample, sequenced in a study of blood T cell repertoires in COVID-19. Only in-frame clones appear in the TCRdb table, and some are missing; sequencing was by immunoSEQ multiplex PCR. The sample includes about 160,000 clones, around nine tenths of them seen just once. Sequencing input: peripheral blood. The receptors stem from a man between 60 and 75 years old with COVID-19, enrolled during active disease.

A remark on this clone: Within the sample, other DNA sequences also encode this same CDR3. The rearrangement links TRBV24-1 to TRBJ2-7; 8 bases agree with TRBD1. CDR1 KGHDR and CDR2 SFDVKD come from the germline V gene. The length of the CDR3 is 15 residues. Trimming at V came to 4 bases and at J to 2 bases, leaving 6 bases not matched to a gene. CDR3 coding DNA: TGTGCCACCAGTGACCCCCGGGACAGGACCTACGAGCAGTACTTC. This gives the protein CATSDPRDRTYEQYF.

The rearrangement joins TRBV7-2 to TRBJ2-1; 12 bases agree with TRBD2. V lost 1 base to trimming and J lost 10 bases; unmatched junction nucleotides: 8. The CDR3 extends over 16 amino acids. Germline CDR1 is SGHTA and CDR2 is FQGNSA. The CDR3 nucleotides read TGTGCCAGCAGCTTAGTCACGGGACTAGCGGGCGGGGAGCAGTTCTTC. It specifies CASSLVTGLAGGEQFF.

This clone was observed a few times. The J gene is TRBJ1-3, the V gene TRBV4-2, with 9 bases that match TRBD1. The V and J ends lost 3 bases and 3 bases, in that order; junction bases with no gene match: 6. The CDR3 contains 16 residues. Germline CDR1 LGHNA, CDR2 YNFKEQ. The CDR3 DNA reads as TGTGCCAGCAGCCAGGACAGGGGATTGGGTGGAAACACCATATATTTT. Its translation: CASSQDRGLGGNTIYF.

The chain employs TRBV19 and TRBJ1-1; the match to TRBD1 covers 10 bases. The CDR3 runs to 14 residues. V lost 9 bases to trimming and J lost 5 bases; unmatched junction nucleotides: 9. Germline CDR1 is LNHDA and CDR2 is SQIVND (reference sequence). The CDR3 sequence is CASQRQGARTEAFF. The CDR3 DNA sequence: TGTGCCAGCCAGCGACAGGGGGCGCGAACTGAAGCTTTCTTT.

V and J are TRBV9 and TRBJ1-2; D possibly corresponds to TRBD1 (5 bases). This CDR3 is built from 17 residues. CDR1 SGDLS and CDR2 YYNGEE come from the germline V gene. V was cut by 3 bases and J by 0 bases, with 18 bases left in between. CDR3 DNA sequence: TGTGCCAGCAGCGCTGGGGGGGACCTACCTACTAACTATGGCTACACCTTC. Encoded protein: CASSAGGDLPTNYGYTF. Together with reference TRBV9 and TRBJ1-2, the CDR3 gives the full variable domain: DSGVTQTPKHLITATGQRVTLRCSPRSGDLSVYWYQQSLDQGLQFLIQYYNGEERAKGNILERFSAQQFPDLHSELNLSSLELGDSALYFCASSAGGDLPTNYGYTFGSGTRLTVV.

The gene calls are TRBV11-2 and TRBJ2-2, with 7 positions matching TRBD1. The V and J ends lost 0 bases and 5 bases, in that order; junction bases with no gene match: 3. CDR1 is SGHAT, CDR2 FQNNGV, per germline. This CDR3 spans 15 amino acids. CDR3 sequence: CASSLDLRGTGELFF. The CDR3 bases are TGTGCCAGCAGCTTAGACCTCAGGGGGACCGGGGAGCTGTTTTTT.

The chain joins TRBV2 to TRBJ2-7, with 9 positions matching TRBD1. The CDR3 contains 14 residues. Losses at the gene ends were 1 base for V and 5 bases for J; bases not matched to a gene: 3. Germline loops: CDR1 SNHLY, CDR2 FYNNEI. The CDR3 nucleotides are TGTGCCAGCAGTGAAGACAGGGGGCTCGACGAGCAGTACTTC. It encodes CASSEDRGLDEQYF.

On this clone itself: In the same sample, other DNA sequences code for this CDR3. V and J are TRBV6-5 and TRBJ1-6; D is ambiguous. Germline V gives CDR1 MNHEY, CDR2 SVGAGI. The CDR3 sequence is 15 residues long. Deletions cut 0 bases from V and 5 bases from J, with 8 bases between. Written as DNA, the CDR3 is TGTGCCAGCAGTTACTCTGGGCGGGATAATTCACCCCTCCACTTT. Residues: CASSYSGRDNSPLHF.

The chain joins TRBV18 to TRBJ1-6; tentatively, D is TRBD1 (5 bases). There are 15 residues in the CDR3. V lost 4 bases, J lost 7 bases, and 14 bases lay in between. The germline gives CDR1 KGHSH, CDR2 LQKENI. The CDR3 DNA reads as TGTGCCAGCTCACTCCCACCCGGGGGGAATTCACCCCTCCACTTT. Translated, it gives CASSLPPGGNSPLHF.

The rearrangement uses TRBV5-6 and TRBJ1-1, with D perhaps matching TRBD1 (6 bases). Germline CDR1 is SGHDT and CDR2 is YYEEEE. CDR3 size: 14 residues. Deletions cut 4 bases from V and 4 bases from J, with 14 bases between. The CDR3 reads CASSGPGEVTEAFF. In DNA form, the CDR3 reads TGTGCCAGCAGCGGGCCAGGGGAAGTCACTGAAGCTTTCTTT.

The chain is built from TRBV2 and TRBJ2-1; D is possibly TRBD2 (5 bases). Germline V gene lookup returns CDR1 SNHLY and CDR2 FYNNEI. V shed 2 bases and J shed 7 bases, with 15 bases lying between them. CDR3 size: 15 residues. This chain's CDR3 is CASSEKRVPPNEQFF. The CDR3 DNA is TGTGCCAGCAGTGAAAAGAGGGTCCCTCCAAATGAGCAGTTCTTC.

V and J are TRBV28 and TRBJ2-6; 8 bases agree with TRBD1. The CDR3 is 17 amino acids. The germline V gene has CDR1 MDHEN and CDR2 SYDVKM. Trimming at V came to 2 bases and at J to 0 bases, leaving 3 bases not matched to a gene. The chain's CDR3 is CASSLDRGSSGANVLTF. In DNA, the CDR3 is TGTGCCAGCAGTTTAGACAGGGGATCCTCTGGGGCCAACGTCCTGACTTTC.

CDR3 protein: CASSQADTEAFF. CDR3 in DNA: TGTGCCAGCAGCCAAGCTGACACTGAAGCTTTCTTT. The chain couples TRBV3-1 (or the pseudogene TRBV3-2) to TRBJ1-1; D is unresolved. In germline, CDR1 is LGHDT, CDR2 YNNKEL (reference sequence). V was trimmed by 1 base and J by 3 bases, leaving 3 bases between them. This CDR3 is 12 amino acids long.

This chain links TRBV18 with TRBJ2-1, with D hard to call. CDR3 length equals 11 residues. Germline CDR1 and CDR2: KGHSH and LQKENI. V was cut by 4 bases and J by 10 bases, with 8 bases left in between. The CDR3 region has the DNA TGTGCCAGCTCACGCAGCGAAGAGCAGTTCTTC. It is translated as CASSRSEEQFF.

The V gene is TRBV3-1 (or the pseudogene TRBV3-2), the J gene TRBJ1-3; no reliable D call. Between the trimmed V and J ends, which lost 6 bases and 2 bases, there was a span of 8 bases. CDR3 length: 13 amino acids. The germline gives CDR1 LGHDT, CDR2 YNNKEL (reference sequence). CDR3 amino acids: CASSGGTGNTIYF. The CDR3 nucleotides read TGTGCCAGCAGTGGCGGGACTGGAAACACCATATATTTT.

The chain joins TRBV5-1 to TRBJ2-7, with TRBD2 matching over 10 bases. The ends lost 2 bases at V and 3 bases at J; junction bases unmatched: 5. The CDR3 extends over 15 amino acids. Germline loops: CDR1 SGHRS, CDR2 YFSETQ. The CDR3 bases are TGCGCCAGCAGCTTAGACGGGACTAGCGTCTACGAGCAGTACTTC. It translates to CASSLDGTSVYEQYF.